The next 12 T cell receptor beta chains were all read from a single sample in a study of cytomegalovirus exposure and HLA in healthy donors. In the PCR, 60 Vbeta and 13 Jbeta primers were used. Profiled with immunoSEQ multiplex PCR; TCRdb holds only in-frame clones, not every one. There are 75,000 to 85,000 clones in the sample; 80% occur only once, and 1.1% lies in the top ten. Sequenced input: PBMCs. All receptors derive from a male donor in good health and CMV-seronegative.

This sequence joins TRBV2 and TRBJ2-3, with a weak D call TRBD2 (5 bases). The V gene's germline CDR1 is SNHLY and CDR2 FYNNEI. Trimming took off 5 bases at V and 1 base at J, with 13 bases between the two ends. The CDR3 loop spans 15 amino acids. The CDR3 sequence is CASSSLGFGTDTQYF. The CDR3 DNA follows: TGTGCCAGCAGTTCACTAGGATTTGGCACAGATACGCAGTATTTT.

This clone was detected once. This rearrangement joins TRBV11-2 to TRBJ2-4; D might be TRBD1 (5 bases). Trimming pared 6 bases from V and 9 bases from J, leaving 24 bases between. Germline loops: CDR1 SGHAT, CDR2 FQNNGV. This CDR3 is 16 amino acids long. CDR3 sequence: CASSPEIGARLPIQYF. CDR3 in DNA: TGTGCCAGCAGTCCCGAAATAGGGGCCCGCCTACCCATTCAGTACTTC.

The chain employs TRBV18 and TRBJ1-4, with 7 bases matching TRBD1. The CDR3 is made up of 14 amino acids. Germline CDR1 KGHSH, CDR2 LQKENI. V lost 4 bases to trimming and J lost 5 bases; unmatched junction nucleotides: 4. In nucleotides, the CDR3 is TGTGCCAGCTCACGGACAGGCCTAAATGAAAAACTGTTTTTT. Its translation: CASSRTGLNEKLFF.

This rearrangement joins TRBV6-1 to TRBJ2-3; D is unclear. The V gene's germline CDR1 is MNHNS and CDR2 SASEGT. The CDR3 covers 16 residues. Trimming took off 3 bases at V and 1 base at J, with 14 bases between the two ends. The CDR3 DNA reads as TGTGCCAGCAGTGATCTTTCGGGTAGAGGCACAGATACGCAGTATTTT. Translated: CASSDLSGRGTDTQYF.

The chain recombines TRBV5-6 with TRBJ2-5; D unclear. This CDR3 region has 12 residues. Germline V lookup: CDR1 SGHDT, CDR2 YYEEEE. Trimming shortened V by 4 bases and J by 11 bases, and 15 bases separated the two germline ends. The CDR3 spells CASSVLLTEQYF. The CDR3 region has the DNA TGTGCCAGCAGCGTCCTGTTGACGGAGCAGTACTTC.

The chain joins TRBV18 to TRBJ1-1, with 9 positions matching TRBD1. In germline, CDR1 is KGHSH, CDR2 LQKENI. J lost 2 bases, V lost 5 bases, and 6 bases had no gene match. The CDR3 contains 15 residues. The CDR3: CASSGDRVLNTEAFF. The CDR3 DNA is TGTGCCAGCTCAGGGGACAGGGTTTTAAACACTGAAGCTTTCTTT.

J is TRBJ1-2 and V is TRBV25-1; 7 nucleotides match TRBD1. This CDR3 is built from 14 residues. The J segment lost 4 bases and the V segment lost 5 bases, leaving 7 bases of the junction unmatched. The germline V gene encodes CDR1 MGHDK and CDR2 SYGVNS. This chain's CDR3 is CASSNRQGLYGYTF. DNA for the CDR3: TGTGCCAGCAGTAATAGACAGGGACTCTATGGCTACACCTTC.

The chain joins TRBV20-1 to TRBJ1-1, with D tentatively TRBD1 (5 bases). Germline V CDR1 and CDR2: DFQATT, SNEGSKA (reference sequence). Between the trimmed V and J ends, which lost 7 bases and 3 bases, there was a span of 9 bases. The CDR3 contains 11 residues. In DNA form, the CDR3 reads TGCAGTGGGAGGGGAGACACTGAAGCTTTCTTT. Translating gives CSGRGDTEAFF.

The chain recombines TRBV4-3 with TRBJ2-2; perhaps TRBD1 as D (6 bases). This CDR3 is built from 14 residues. Trimming cost V 2 bases and J 4 bases, with 8 bases left between them. Germline values: CDR1 LGHNA, CDR2 YSLEER. The CDR3 is CASSQSRGTGELFF. CDR3 nucleotides: TGCGCCAGCAGCCAATCCAGGGGCACCGGGGAGCTGTTTTTT.

The gene calls are TRBV5-1 and TRBJ2-6, with a tentative D call TRBD1 (5 bases). The CDR3 length is 14 residues. Trimming removed 2 bases from V and 6 bases from J, with 9 bases in between. In germline, CDR1 is SGHRS, CDR2 YFSETQ. The CDR3 sequence: CASSFSREANVLTF. The CDR3 region has the DNA TGCGCCAGCAGCTTCTCCAGGGAGGCCAACGTCCTGACTTTC.

This chain connects TRBV28 to TRBJ1-2; 9 nucleotides align to TRBD1. Germline values: CDR1 MDHEN, CDR2 SYDVKM. The length of the CDR3 is 15 residues. With V trimmed by 5 bases and J by 4 bases, 8 bases remained unmatched. The CDR3 bases are TGTGCCAGCAGTATTCCCGGGACAGGGATCTATGGCTACACCTTC. As protein: CASSIPGTGIYGYTF.

The chain has TRBV18 and TRBJ1-4; 7 nucleotides agree with TRBD1. This CDR3 is built from 15 residues. After removal of 0 bases from V and 5 bases from J, the junction contained 3 bases not matched to a gene. CDR1 KGHSH and CDR2 LQKENI come from the germline V gene. This CDR3 reads CASSPPGTVNEKLFF. In nucleotides, the CDR3 is TGTGCCAGCTCACCACCCGGGACAGTCAATGAAAAACTGTTTTTT.